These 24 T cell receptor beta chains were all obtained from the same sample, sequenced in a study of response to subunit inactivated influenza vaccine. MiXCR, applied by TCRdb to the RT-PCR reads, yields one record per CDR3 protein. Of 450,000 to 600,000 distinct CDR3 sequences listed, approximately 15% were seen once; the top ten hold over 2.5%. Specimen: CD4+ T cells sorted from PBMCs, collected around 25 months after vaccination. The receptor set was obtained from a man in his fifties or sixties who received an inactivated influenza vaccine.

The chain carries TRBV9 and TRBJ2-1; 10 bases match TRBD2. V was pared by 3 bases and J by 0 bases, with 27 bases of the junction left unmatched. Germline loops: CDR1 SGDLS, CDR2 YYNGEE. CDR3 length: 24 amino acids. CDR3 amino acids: CASSDDWGVGVTSGLWSSYNEQFF. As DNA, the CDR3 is TGTGCCAGCAGCGACGACTGGGGGGTGGGGGTGACTAGCGGGCTATGGAGCTCCTACAATGAGCAGTTCTTC.

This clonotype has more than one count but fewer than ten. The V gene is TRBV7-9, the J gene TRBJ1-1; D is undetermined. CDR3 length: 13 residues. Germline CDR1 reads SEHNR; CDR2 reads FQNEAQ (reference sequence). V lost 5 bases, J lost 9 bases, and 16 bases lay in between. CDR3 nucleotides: TGTGCCAGCAGCCACCTCGGGCCTTCGAAAGCTTTCTTT. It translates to CASSHLGPSKAFF.

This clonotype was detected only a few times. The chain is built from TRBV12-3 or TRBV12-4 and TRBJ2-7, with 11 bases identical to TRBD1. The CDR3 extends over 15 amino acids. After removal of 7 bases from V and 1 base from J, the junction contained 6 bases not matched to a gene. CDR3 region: CASTPGTGGSYEQYF. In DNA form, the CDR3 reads TGTGCCAGCACCCCGGGGACAGGGGGTTCCTACGAGCAGTACTTC.

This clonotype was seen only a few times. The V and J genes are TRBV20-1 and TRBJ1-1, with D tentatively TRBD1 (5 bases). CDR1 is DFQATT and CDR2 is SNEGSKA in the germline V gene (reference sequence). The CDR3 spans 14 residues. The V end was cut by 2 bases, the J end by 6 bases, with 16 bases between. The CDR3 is CSARPRGLGPEAFF. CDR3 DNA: TGCAGTGCTAGACCCCGGGGGTTGGGCCCTGAAGCTTTCTTT.

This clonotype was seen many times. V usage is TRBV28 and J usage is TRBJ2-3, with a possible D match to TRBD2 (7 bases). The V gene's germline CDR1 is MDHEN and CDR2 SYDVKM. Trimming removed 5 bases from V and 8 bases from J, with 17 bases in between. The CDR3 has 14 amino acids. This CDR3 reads CASSQGGAQATQYF. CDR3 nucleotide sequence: TGTGCCAGCAGTCAAGGGGGGGCGCAGGCTACGCAGTATTTT. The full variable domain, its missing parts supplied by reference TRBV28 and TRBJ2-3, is DVKVTQSSRYLVKRTGEKVFLECVQDMDHENMFWYRQDPGLGLRLIYFSYDVKMKEKGDIPEGYSVSREKKERFSLILESASTNQTSMYLCASSQGGAQATQYFGPGTRLTVL.

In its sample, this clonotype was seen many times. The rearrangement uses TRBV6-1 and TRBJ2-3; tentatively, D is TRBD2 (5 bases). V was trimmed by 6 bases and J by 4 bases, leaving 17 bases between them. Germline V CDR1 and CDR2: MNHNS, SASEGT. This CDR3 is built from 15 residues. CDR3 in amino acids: CASRSGQLLADTQYF. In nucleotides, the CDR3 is TGTGCCAGCAGAAGCGGTCAATTGTTAGCAGATACGCAGTATTTT.

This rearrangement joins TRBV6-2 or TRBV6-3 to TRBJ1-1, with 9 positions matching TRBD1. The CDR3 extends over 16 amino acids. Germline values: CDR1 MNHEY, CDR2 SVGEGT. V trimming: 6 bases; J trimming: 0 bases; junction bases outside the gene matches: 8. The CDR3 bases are TGTGCCAGCAGCCCATACAGGGGGCACTTGAACACTGAAGCTTTCTTT. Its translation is CASSPYRGHLNTEAFF.

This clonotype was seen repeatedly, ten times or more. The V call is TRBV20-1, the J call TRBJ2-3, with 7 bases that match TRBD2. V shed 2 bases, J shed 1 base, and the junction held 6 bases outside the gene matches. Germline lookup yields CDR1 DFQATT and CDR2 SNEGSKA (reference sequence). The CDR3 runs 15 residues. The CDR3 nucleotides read TGCAGTGCTAGAACGGCTAGCGGTCGCACAGATACGCAGTATTTT. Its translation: CSARTASGRTDTQYF.

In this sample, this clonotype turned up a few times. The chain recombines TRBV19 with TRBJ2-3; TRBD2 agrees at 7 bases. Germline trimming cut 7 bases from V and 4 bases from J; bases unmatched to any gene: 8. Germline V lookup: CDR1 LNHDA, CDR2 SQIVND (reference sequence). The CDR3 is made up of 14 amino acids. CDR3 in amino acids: CASTLTAGADTQYF. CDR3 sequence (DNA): TGTGCCAGTACCCTTACGGCGGGGGCAGATACGCAGTATTTT.

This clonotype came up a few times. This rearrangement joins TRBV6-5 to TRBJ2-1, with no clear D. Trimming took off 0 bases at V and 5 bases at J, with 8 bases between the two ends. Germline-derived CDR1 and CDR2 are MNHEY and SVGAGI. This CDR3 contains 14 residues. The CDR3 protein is CASSYSSSNNEQFF. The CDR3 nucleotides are TGTGCCAGCAGTTACTCTTCCAGCAACAATGAGCAGTTCTTC.

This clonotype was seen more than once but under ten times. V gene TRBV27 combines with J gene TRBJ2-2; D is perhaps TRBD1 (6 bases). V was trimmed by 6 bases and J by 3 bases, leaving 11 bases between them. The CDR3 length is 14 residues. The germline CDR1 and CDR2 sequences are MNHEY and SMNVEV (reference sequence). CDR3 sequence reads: CASRPGHDTGELFF. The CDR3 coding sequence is TGTGCCAGCAGGCCGGGACACGACACCGGGGAGCTGTTTTTT.

CDR3 sequence (DNA): TGCAGCGTTGAAGAAAAAGGGGAAACTTACAATGAGCAGTTCTTC. It codes for CSVEEKGETYNEQFF. This rearrangement joins TRBV29-1 to TRBJ2-1, with D possibly matching TRBD1 (5 bases). CDR1 is SQVTM, CDR2 ANQGSEA, per germline. The CDR3 has 15 amino acids. Trimming removed 0 bases at V and 4 bases at J, with 13 bases between.

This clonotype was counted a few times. CDR3 coding DNA: TGCAGTGCCTACCGACCGGGGACCTTCGATCAGCCCCAGCATTTT. The encoded protein is CSAYRPGTFDQPQHF. The genes are TRBV20-1 and TRBJ1-5, with D perhaps matching TRBD1 (5 bases). Germline V lookup: CDR1 DFQATT, CDR2 SNEGSKA (reference sequence). The CDR3 has 15 amino acids. The germline V and J ends were trimmed by 6 bases and 5 bases, with 20 bases remaining between them.

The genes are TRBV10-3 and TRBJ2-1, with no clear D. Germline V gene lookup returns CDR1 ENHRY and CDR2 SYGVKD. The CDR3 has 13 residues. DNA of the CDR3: TGTAGCATCAGGAGCGAAGCCTACAATGAGCAGTTCTTC. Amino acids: CSIRSEAYNEQFF.

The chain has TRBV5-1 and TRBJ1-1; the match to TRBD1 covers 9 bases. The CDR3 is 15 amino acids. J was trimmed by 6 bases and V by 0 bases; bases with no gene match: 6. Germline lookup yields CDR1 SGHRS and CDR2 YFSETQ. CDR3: CASSLDGGQGSEAFF. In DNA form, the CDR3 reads TGCGCCAGCAGCTTGGACGGGGGACAGGGATCTGAAGCTTTCTTT.

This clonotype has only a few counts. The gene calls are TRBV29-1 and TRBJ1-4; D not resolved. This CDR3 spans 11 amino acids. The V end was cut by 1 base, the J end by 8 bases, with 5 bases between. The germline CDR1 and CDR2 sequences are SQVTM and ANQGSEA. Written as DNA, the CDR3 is TGCAGCGTTGAAGTAGGGGAAAAACTGTTTTTT. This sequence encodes CSVEVGEKLFF.

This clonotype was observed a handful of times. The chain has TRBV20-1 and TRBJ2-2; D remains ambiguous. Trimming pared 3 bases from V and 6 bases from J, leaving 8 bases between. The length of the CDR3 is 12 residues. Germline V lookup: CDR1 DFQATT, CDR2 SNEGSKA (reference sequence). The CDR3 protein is CSASNSPGELFF. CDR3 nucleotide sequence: TGCAGTGCTAGCAATAGCCCCGGGGAGCTGTTTTTT.

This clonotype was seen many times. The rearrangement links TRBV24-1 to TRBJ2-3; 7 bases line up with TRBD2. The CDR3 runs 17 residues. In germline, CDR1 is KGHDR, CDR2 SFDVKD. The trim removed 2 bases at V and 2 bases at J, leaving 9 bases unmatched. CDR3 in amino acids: CATSDWTSTVNTDTQYF. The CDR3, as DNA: TGTGCCACCAGTGATTGGACTAGTACGGTAAACACAGATACGCAGTATTTT.

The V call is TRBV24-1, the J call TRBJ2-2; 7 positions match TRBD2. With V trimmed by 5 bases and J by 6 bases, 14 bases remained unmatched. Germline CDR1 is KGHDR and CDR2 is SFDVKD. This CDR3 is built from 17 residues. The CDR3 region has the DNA TGTGCCACCAGTGTCTCCAAGGGGAGGGATCAGGCCGGGGAGCTGTTTTTT. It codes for CATSVSKGRDQAGELFF.

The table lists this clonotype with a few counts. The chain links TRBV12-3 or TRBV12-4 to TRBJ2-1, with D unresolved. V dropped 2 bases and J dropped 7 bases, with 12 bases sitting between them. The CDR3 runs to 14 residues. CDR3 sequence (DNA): TGTGCCAGCAGTTTAATAGGCCGTCGGAATGAGCAGTTCTTC. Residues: CASSLIGRRNEQFF.

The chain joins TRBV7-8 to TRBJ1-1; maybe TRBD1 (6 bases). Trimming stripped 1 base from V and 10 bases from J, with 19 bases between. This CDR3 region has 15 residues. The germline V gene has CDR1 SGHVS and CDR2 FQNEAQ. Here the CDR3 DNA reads TGTGCCAGCAGCTTAGATACCTGGGGGGGCGCTAGAGCTTTCTTT. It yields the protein CASSLDTWGGARAFF.

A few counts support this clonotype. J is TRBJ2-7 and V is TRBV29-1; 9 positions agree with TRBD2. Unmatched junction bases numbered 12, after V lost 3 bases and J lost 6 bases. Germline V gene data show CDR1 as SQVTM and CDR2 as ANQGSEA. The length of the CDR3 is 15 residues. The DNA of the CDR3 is TGCAGCGTTGAGTCCCCTGCGGGAGGGCCAGGCGAGCAGTACTTC. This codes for CSVESPAGGPGEQYF.

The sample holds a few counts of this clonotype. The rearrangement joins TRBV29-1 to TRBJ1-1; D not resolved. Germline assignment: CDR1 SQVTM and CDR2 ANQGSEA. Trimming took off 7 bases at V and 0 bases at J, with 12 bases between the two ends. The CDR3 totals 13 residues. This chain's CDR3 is CSARPFMNTEAFF. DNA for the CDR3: TGCAGCGCCCGACCCTTCATGAACACTGAAGCTTTCTTT.

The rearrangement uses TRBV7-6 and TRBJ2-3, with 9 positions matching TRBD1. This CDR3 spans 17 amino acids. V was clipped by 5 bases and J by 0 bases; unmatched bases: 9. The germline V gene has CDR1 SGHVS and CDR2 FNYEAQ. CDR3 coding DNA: TGTGCCAGCAGCATGAGGGGGACAGGGTCAAGCACAGATACGCAGTATTTT. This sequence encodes CASSMRGTGSSTDTQYF.